The 13 T cell receptor beta chains below all came from one sample that was sequenced in a study of T cell responses to AZD1222 COVID-19 vaccine. Assay: immunoSEQ multiplex PCR; the TCRdb copy retains only in-frame clones and omits some. Among roughly 140,000 clones listed, about 90% were seen once. The sequenced sample was peripheral blood, obtained on day 0 of MenACWY control vaccination. The origin of the receptors is an adult in good health.

The rearrangement uses TRBV30 and TRBJ1-6; D not resolved. Trimming cost V 1 base and J 6 bases, with 4 bases left between them. CDR1 and CDR2 from the germline V gene are GTSNPN and SVGIG (reference sequence). The CDR3 sequence is 12 residues long. CDR3 coding DNA: TGTGCCTGGAGTGGCCTTAATTCACCCCTCCACTTT. It specifies CAWSGLNSPLHF.

J is TRBJ1-2 and V is TRBV5-5; 7 nucleotides agree with TRBD1. The CDR3 is made up of 15 amino acids. Germline CDR1 is SGHKS and CDR2 is YYEKEE (reference sequence). Unmatched junction bases numbered 7, after V lost 4 bases and J lost 1 base. CDR3 sequence: CASSRRDSFNYGYTF. The CDR3 nucleotides read TGTGCCAGCAGCCGCCGGGACAGTTTTAACTATGGCTACACCTTC.

The chain couples TRBV7-2 to TRBJ1-2, with unresolved D. The length of the CDR3 is 15 residues. Germline CDR1 reads SGHTA; CDR2 reads FQGNSA. Trimming stripped 1 base from V and 5 bases from J, with 14 bases between. The CDR3: CASSLGPPSNYGYTF. In DNA form, the CDR3 reads TGTGCCAGCAGCTTAGGACCGCCCTCAAATTATGGCTACACCTTC. Complete variable domain (other parts from reference TRBV7-2 and TRBJ1-2): GAGVSQSPSNKVTEKGKDVELRCDPISGHTALYWYRQSLGQGLEFLIYFQGNSAPDKSGLPSDRFSAERTGGSVSTLTIQRTQQEDSAVYLCASSLGPPSNYGYTFGSGTRLTVV.

The rearrangement links TRBV11-2 to TRBJ2-7; the match to TRBD2 covers 9 bases. The CDR3 extends over 18 amino acids. Trimming cost V 4 bases and J 6 bases; bases outside gene matches: 19. Germline CDR1 SGHAT, CDR2 FQNNGV. This CDR3 reads CASSSLRGRALHLLEQYF. CDR3 DNA: TGTGCCAGCAGCTCCCTCCGCGGGAGGGCCCTACATCTACTCGAGCAGTACTTC. The complete variable domain, with remaining parts taken from reference TRBV11-2 and TRBJ2-7, reads EAGVAQSPRYKIIEKRQSVAFWCNPISGHATLYWYQQILGQGPKLLIQFQNNGVVDDSQLPKDRFSAERLKGVDSTLKIQPAKLEDSAVYLCASSSLRGRALHLLEQYFGPGTRLTVT.

The rearrangement joins TRBV12-3 or TRBV12-4 to TRBJ1-1; D ambiguous. The CDR3 consists of 13 residues. V lost 2 bases and J 1 base, leaving 5 bases between the germline ends. Written as DNA, the CDR3 is TGTGCCAGCAGTTTAAAAGGGAACACTGAAGCTTTCTTT. Translation: CASSLKGNTEAFF.

CDR3 sequence reads: CASSPLRVAFF. The DNA for the CDR3 is TGTGCCAGCTCACCCCTACGAGTGGCTTTCTTT. The V gene is TRBV18, the J gene TRBJ1-1; D unresolved. This CDR3 spans 11 amino acids. Trimming took 3 bases from V and 11 from J, leaving 10 bases between them. Germline V gene sequence: CDR1 KGHSH, CDR2 LQKENI.

J is TRBJ1-5 and V is TRBV3-1 (or the pseudogene TRBV3-2), with 8 positions matching TRBD1. Germline CDR1 reads LGHDT; CDR2 reads YNNKEL (reference sequence). This CDR3 has 15 amino acids. V gave up 4 bases and J gave up 2 bases; unmatched junction bases: 4. CDR3 region: CASSLGQGGNQPQHF. CDR3 in DNA: TGTGCCAGCAGCCTAGGACAGGGCGGCAATCAGCCCCAGCATTTT.

The chain employs TRBV11-2 and TRBJ1-1, with D unresolved. Trimming took 5 bases from V and 0 from J, leaving 10 bases between them. The germline V gene has CDR1 SGHAT and CDR2 FQNNGV. The CDR3 loop spans 14 amino acids. CDR3 DNA: TGTGCCAGCAGCCTCCTCGCTATGAACACTGAAGCTTTCTTT. Amino acids: CASSLLAMNTEAFF.

This sequence joins TRBV10-3 and TRBJ2-2; 12 bases agree with TRBD1. V shed 9 bases and J 2 bases; nucleotides not matched to a gene: 10. CDR3 length equals 17 residues. The germline V gene encodes CDR1 ENHRY and CDR2 SYGVKD. CDR3 residues: CAMSGTGGLSNTGELFF. DNA for the CDR3: TGTGCCATGTCCGGGACAGGGGGCCTAAGTAACACCGGGGAGCTGTTTTTT.

This chain connects TRBV6-6 to TRBJ2-7; D is undetermined. V lost 5 bases, J lost 3 bases, and 14 bases lay in between. The V gene's germline CDR1 is MNHNY and CDR2 SVGAGI (reference sequence). CDR3 length: 14 residues. The CDR3 DNA is TGTGCCAGCAGTAAGAGTCGAACACTCTACGAGCAGTACTTC. It specifies CASSKSRTLYEQYF.

The V call is TRBV5-1, the J call TRBJ1-2; TRBD1 matches at 7 bases. V gave up 4 bases and J gave up 6 bases; unmatched junction bases: 9. The V gene's germline CDR1 is SGHRS and CDR2 YFSETQ. This CDR3 has 14 residues. In DNA, the CDR3 is TGCGCCAGCAGCCTACAGGGGTTTTCCGATGGCTACACCTTC. It yields the protein CASSLQGFSDGYTF.

The chain couples TRBV30 to TRBJ1-5; the match to TRBD1 covers 8 bases. The CDR3 runs 19 residues. V dropped 1 base and J dropped 0; count of bases not matched to a gene: 14. The germline V gene encodes CDR1 GTSNPN and CDR2 SVGIG (reference sequence). The CDR3 DNA sequence: TGTGCCTGGAGTGCCGACCTAACGACAGGGGTTTATAGCAATCAGCCCCAGCATTTT. Its protein product is CAWSADLTTGVYSNQPQHF.

V usage is TRBV5-4 and J usage is TRBJ2-2; the D is unclear. The germline V gene has CDR1 SGHNT and CDR2 YYREEE (reference sequence). The length of the CDR3 is 14 residues. V was pared by 4 bases and J by 5 bases, with 12 bases between. The CDR3 sequence: CASSPVVGTGELFF. Here the CDR3 DNA reads TGTGCCAGCAGCCCCGTGGTGGGAACCGGGGAGCTGTTTTTT.